The 25 T cell receptor beta chains below come from one sample, sequenced in a study of naive and memory T cell subsets. Ligated cDNA underwent four rounds of PCR with nested alpha and beta constant region primers and SP2. TCRdb reprocessed the 5' RACE reads with MiXCR, giving one entry per CDR3 protein. Of roughly 56,000 distinct CDR3 sequences listed, roughly 6.7% were seen once; the top ten hold about a tenth. An oligonucleotide containing a UMI was ligated to the 3' end of TCR cDNA. The source of these receptors is a male donor in good health.

This clonotype appeared many times. The genes are TRBV29-1 and TRBJ2-1, with 7 bases fitting TRBD1. Per the germline V gene, CDR1 is SQVTM and CDR2 is ANQGSEA. V lost 1 base and J lost 2; bases outside the gene matches: 2. This CDR3 comprises 14 residues. In nucleotides, the CDR3 is TGCAGCGTTGAAGGACAGGGTCCCTACAATGAGCAGTTCTTC. It yields the protein CSVEGQGPYNEQFF.

The chain carries TRBV7-2 and TRBJ2-5, with D perhaps matching TRBD2 (6 bases). Per the germline V gene, CDR1 is SGHTA and CDR2 is FQGNSA. The CDR3 is made up of 16 amino acids. Deletions cut 2 bases from V and 1 base from J, with 14 bases between. The CDR3 DNA reads TGTGCCAGCAGCTTAATCCCCCCGACTAGCCAAGAGACCCAGTACTTC. It yields the protein CASSLIPPTSQETQYF.

This clonotype was found many times. The rearrangement joins TRBV29-1 to TRBJ1-5, with unresolved D. This CDR3 spans 14 amino acids. CDR1 SQVTM and CDR2 ANQGSEA come from the germline V gene. The ends were cut back, 4 bases at V and 5 bases at J, with 15 bases in the middle. The chain's CDR3 is CSVGTDGRDQPQHF. CDR3 nucleotides: TGCAGCGTTGGGACGGACGGGCGGGATCAGCCCCAGCATTTT.

This clonotype was recorded a few times. V is TRBV2 and J is TRBJ1-1, with TRBD1 as a possible D gene (6 bases). V dropped 6 bases and J dropped 1 base, with 12 bases sitting between them. The CDR3 is 14 residues long. CDR1 is SNHLY, CDR2 FYNNEI, per germline. This chain's CDR3 is CASSSGQTNTEAFF. CDR3 DNA: TGTGCCAGCAGCAGCGGACAGACGAACACTGAAGCTTTCTTT.

This clonotype was counted many times. V and J are TRBV4-1 and TRBJ2-4, with unresolved D. With 0 bases removed from V and 0 bases from J, the gap between germline ends came to 6 bases. The length of the CDR3 is 15 residues. Germline V gene data show CDR1 as MGHRA and CDR2 as YSYEKL. CDR3: CASSQDLIAKNIQYF. The DNA of the CDR3 is TGCGCCAGCAGCCAAGACCTTATAGCCAAAAACATTCAGTACTTC.

This clonotype was seen many times. The DNA for the CDR3 is TGCAGTGCCGTTCCCGGGACCGACTACGAGCAGTACTTC. Protein product: CSAVPGTDYEQYF. This chain joins TRBV20-1 and TRBJ2-7; TRBD1 or TRBD2 may be the D gene (5 bases each). V lost 6 bases and J lost 3, with 15 bases in between. This CDR3 has 13 residues. Per germline, CDR1 DFQATT and CDR2 SNEGSKA (reference sequence).

Note on this clonotype: At one of its ends the junction is not consistent with the germline gene, which may arise from a read error. The CDR3 spells CVSSTGGLAGDIQYF. The CDR3 DNA is TGTGTCAGCAGCACCGGGGGACTAGCGGGAGACATTCAGTACTTC. The chain uses TRBV7-2 and TRBJ2-4; 14 bases match TRBD2. This CDR3 region has 15 residues. The V gene's germline CDR1 is SGHTA and CDR2 FQGNSA.

Many counts were recorded for this clonotype. The V and J genes are TRBV9 and TRBJ1-5, with D maybe TRBD1 (5 bases). Per the germline V gene, CDR1 is SGDLS and CDR2 is YYNGEE. The CDR3 is made up of 17 amino acids. Trimming pared 3 bases from V and 2 bases from J, leaving 18 bases between. CDR3 DNA sequence: TGTGCCAGCAGCGAAAAGATAGTTGGACACCGCAATCAGCCCCAGCATTTT. This codes for CASSEKIVGHRNQPQHF.

This clonotype was counted many times. The V and J genes are TRBV29-1 and TRBJ1-1; D gene unclear. The CDR3 totals 12 residues. Trimming cost V 7 bases and J 0 bases, with 9 bases left between them. Germline V gene data show CDR1 as SQVTM and CDR2 as ANQGSEA. The CDR3: CSGEGLNTEAFF. CDR3 DNA sequence: TGCAGCGGCGAAGGGCTGAACACTGAAGCTTTCTTT.

The table lists this clonotype with a count of one. The rearrangement links TRBV6-5 to TRBJ2-7, with 9 bases lining up with TRBD1. The CDR3 has 15 residues. J gave up 3 bases and V 5 bases, and 8 bases lay outside the gene matches. Germline lookup yields CDR1 MNHEY and CDR2 SVGAGI. CDR3 DNA sequence: TGTGCCAGCAGTCAAGGGACAGGGTCTTTCTACGAGCAGTACTTC. It encodes CASSQGTGSFYEQYF.

This clonotype was seen ten or more times. The gene calls are TRBV5-5 and TRBJ2-5; the D gene could be TRBD1 or TRBD2 (5 bases each). Trimming shortened V by 4 bases and J by 4 bases, and 14 bases separated the two germline ends. This CDR3 spans 14 amino acids. Germline V gene sequence: CDR1 SGHKS, CDR2 YYEKEE (reference sequence). The CDR3 loop reads CASSMNRGVETQYF. The CDR3 region has the DNA TGTGCCAGCAGCATGAATCGAGGGGTAGAGACCCAGTACTTC. The whole variable domain, filled in from reference TRBV5-5 and TRBJ2-5, reads DAGVTQSPTHLIKTRGQQVTLRCSPISGHKSVSWYQQVLGQGPQFIFQYYEKEERGRGNFPDRFSARQFPNYSSELNVNALLLGDSALYLCASSMNRGVETQYFGPGTRLLVL.

This clonotype showed up many times. CDR3 region: CASSDRLGNEQFF. As DNA, the CDR3 is TGTGCCAGCAGTGACAGGTTGGGGAATGAGCAGTTCTTC. The chain joins TRBV2 to TRBJ2-1; no definite D call. With 3 bases removed from V and 7 bases from J, the gap between germline ends came to 10 bases. From germline, CDR1 is SNHLY and CDR2 FYNNEI. This CDR3 is built from 13 residues.

At least ten counts were recorded for this clonotype. The genes are TRBV6-5 and TRBJ2-3; D unclear. Trimming took off 6 bases at V and 0 bases at J, with 7 bases between the two ends. Per the germline V gene, CDR1 is MNHEY and CDR2 is SVGAGI. This CDR3 spans 13 amino acids. The CDR3 bases are TGTGCCAGCAGACTCGGCAGCACAGATACGCAGTATTTT. This translates into CASRLGSTDTQYF.

This clonotype was observed many times. The chain couples TRBV7-9 to TRBJ1-1; perhaps TRBD1 as D (5 bases). Trimming took off 6 bases at V and 4 bases at J, with 18 bases between the two ends. Germline V gene lookup returns CDR1 SEHNR and CDR2 FQNEAQ (reference sequence). The CDR3 consists of 15 residues. The CDR3 protein is CASRGTWGRVTEAFF. DNA of the CDR3: TGTGCCAGCAGGGGCACGTGGGGGAGGGTCACTGAAGCTTTCTTT. Together with reference TRBV7-9 and TRBJ1-1, the CDR3 gives the full variable domain: DTGVSQNPRHKITKRGQNVTFRCDPISEHNRLYWYRQTLGQGPEFLTYFQNEAQLEKSRLLSDRFSAERPKGSFSTLEIQRTEQGDSAMYLCASRGTWGRVTEAFFGQGTRLTVV.

In its sample, this clonotype was seen a few times. The chain carries TRBV4-1 and TRBJ2-7, with D perhaps TRBD1 (5 bases). Trimming shortened V by 0 bases and J by 4 bases, and 16 bases separated the two germline ends. The germline CDR1 and CDR2 sequences are MGHRA and YSYEKL. This CDR3 is built from 16 residues. The CDR3 reads CASSQEGSGLWYEQYF. In nucleotides, the CDR3 is TGCGCCAGCAGCCAAGAAGGCTCAGGGCTATGGTACGAGCAGTACTTC.

V gene TRBV5-6 combines with J gene TRBJ2-7; D not certain. The CDR3 loop spans 13 amino acids. V lost 5 bases and J lost 1, with 10 bases in between. Germline CDR1 reads SGHDT; CDR2 reads YYEEEE. The CDR3: CASSPESSYEQYF. Here the CDR3 DNA reads TGTGCCAGCAGTCCGGAATCTTCCTACGAGCAGTACTTC.

This clonotype was seen a handful of times. A junction boundary mismatches the germline segment, possibly from a read error. V is TRBV20-1 and J is TRBJ2-2, with 7 bases lining up with TRBD1. Germline assignment: CDR1 DFQATT and CDR2 SNEGSKA (reference sequence). There are 14 residues in the CDR3. The CDR3 is CSAALQGNAGELFF. DNA for the CDR3: TGCAGTGCTGCTTTACAGGGGAACGCCGGGGAGCTGTTTTTT.

The V gene is TRBV7-2, the J gene TRBJ2-5; the D is unclear. Per germline, CDR1 SGHTA and CDR2 FQGNSA. The CDR3 covers 14 residues. V dropped 1 base and J dropped 3 bases, with 9 bases sitting between them. CDR3 sequence (DNA): TGTGCCAGCAGCTTAGAGCCGGCAGAAGAGACCCAGTACTTC. This encodes CASSLEPAEETQYF.

This clonotype was observed many times. The genes are TRBV3-1 and TRBJ2-7; 9 bases line up with TRBD1. Trimming took 2 bases from V and 2 from J; bases not matched to a gene: 7. This CDR3 is built from 16 residues. Germline V gene data show CDR1 as LGHDT and CDR2 as YNNKEL (reference sequence). CDR3: CASSQFTGQGPYEQYF. As DNA, the CDR3 is TGTGCCAGCAGCCAATTCACGGGACAGGGACCCTACGAGCAGTACTTC.

This clonotype occurred many times. The genes are TRBV5-6 and TRBJ2-3; D possibly uses TRBD1 or TRBD2 (5 bases each). This CDR3 has 15 residues. Germline V CDR1 and CDR2: SGHDT, YYEEEE. The germline V and J ends were trimmed by 3 bases and 2 bases, with 13 bases remaining between them. For the CDR3, the DNA is TGTGCCAGCAGCTACGGGGACCCGTCCACAGATACGCAGTATTTT. This codes for CASSYGDPSTDTQYF.

This clonotype was counted between two and nine times. The gene calls are TRBV29-1 and TRBJ2-7, with no clear D. CDR1 is SQVTM and CDR2 is ANQGSEA in the germline V gene. The CDR3 spans 13 residues. Trimming shortened V by 4 bases and J by 2 bases, and 12 bases separated the two germline ends. Here the CDR3 reads CSVGVVNPYEQYF. The CDR3 nucleotides read TGCAGCGTTGGGGTAGTTAATCCCTACGAGCAGTACTTC.

This clonotype has more than one count but fewer than ten. V usage is TRBV20-1 and J usage is TRBJ2-7, with 15 bases that match TRBD2. Germline CDR1 reads DFQATT; CDR2 reads SNEGSKA (reference sequence). The J segment lost 7 bases and the V segment lost 6 bases, leaving 4 bases of the junction unmatched. The CDR3 has 13 residues. The CDR3 region has the DNA TGCAGTGCAGGGACTAGCGGGAGGTGGGAGCAGTACTTC. The encoded protein is CSAGTSGRWEQYF.

This clonotype turned up a few times. The chain couples TRBV7-9 to TRBJ2-7, with 8 positions matching TRBD1. V lost 5 bases, J lost 3 bases, and 6 bases stayed unmatched. The CDR3 contains 14 residues. CDR1 and CDR2 from the germline V gene are SEHNR and FQNEAQ (reference sequence). Here the CDR3 reads CASSPTGAIYEQYF. Written as DNA, the CDR3 is TGTGCCAGCAGCCCGACAGGGGCGATCTACGAGCAGTACTTC.

J is TRBJ2-7 and V is TRBV7-9, with TRBD2 matching 10 bases. The CDR3 consists of 15 residues. Germline trimming cut 6 bases from V and 3 bases from J; bases unmatched to any gene: 8. Looked up from germline, CDR1 is SEHNR and CDR2 is FQNEAQ (reference sequence). In nucleotides, the CDR3 is TGTGCCAGCAGTCGACTAGCGGGTTCCTACTACGAGCAGTACTTC. The encoded protein is CASSRLAGSYYEQYF.

Comments on this clonotype: This may arise from a read error, as a much more abundant clone is one base away. The chain combines TRBV7-2 with TRBJ2-2; 9 nucleotides agree with TRBD2. The CDR3 extends over 16 amino acids. Trimming cost V 8 bases and J 4 bases; bases outside gene matches: 11. The germline V gene encodes CDR1 SGHTA and CDR2 FQGNSA. The CDR3 reads CASPLNLAGTTGELFF. In DNA form, the CDR3 reads TGTGCCAGCCCATTGAACCTAGCGGGAACCACCGGGGAGCTGTTTTTT.